This T cell receptor beta chain was identified during a study of metastatic and nonmetastatic thyroid tumors. Study summary: Repertoires were compared across blood and tumor or nodule tissue from malignant and benign thyroid patients. Findings of the study overall: In both blood and tumor samples, TCR beta diversity was reported significantly higher for malignant than benign nodules.

About this clone: Antigen unknown.

Thyroid surgery was preceded by no treatment in any patient. TCRdb re-analyzed the PCR reads through MiXCR. The data show approximately 35,000 clones, about 33% seen once. This CDR3 has 15 residues. V dropped 0 bases and J dropped 4; count of bases not matched to a gene: 4. Germline CDR1 ENHRY, CDR2 SYGVKD. The TCR sequence derives from a female donor with papillary thyroid cancer or a benign thyroid nodule (not recorded which). Some clones in this sample may be carry-over from other donors' samples. Source material: tumor tissue. This rearrangement joins TRBV10-3 to TRBJ2-7, with 9 bases matching TRBD1. The CDR3 protein is CAISESGQGSYEQYF. DNA of the CDR3: TGTGCCATCAGTGAGTCCGGACAGGGGTCTTACGAGCAGTACTTC.